Following are 18 T cell receptor beta chains from one sample sequenced in a study of Ad26.COV2.S vaccination and SARS-CoV-2 variants (dated by TCRdb to the early 2020s). Library creation used the immunoSEQ multiplex PCR assay. TCRdb re-hosts the immuneACCESS table, in-frame sequences only. Its copies lack some clones; in the studies checked, an unresolved V gene accounts for under half of them, and the cause for the rest is not known. The sample records about 400,000 clones, 75% to 90% of which are singletons. The ten top clones hold around 3.4% of the sample. What the treatment or condition label conveys for this sample: around 19 received Ad26.COV2.S at low or high dose, single or two shots; about 5 received placebo; per-sample allocation not given. Repertoires of vaccine and placebo recipients were sequenced from samples collected on day 63 after the first injection. Sample: peripheral blood, taken in a trial of Ad26.COV2.S vaccine versus placebo. The receptors here all came from a person between 18 and 65 years old who received the Ad26.COV2.S COVID-19 vaccine or a placebo.

The rearrangement links TRBV30 to TRBJ2-7; the D is unclear. V dropped 1 base and J dropped 6 bases, with 7 bases sitting between them. CDR3 size: 11 residues. The germline V gene encodes CDR1 GTSNPN and CDR2 SVGIG (reference sequence). CDR3 loop: CAWSARSEQYF. CDR3 DNA: TGTGCCTGGAGTGCGAGGTCCGAGCAGTACTTC. The whole variable domain, remainder taken from reference TRBV30 and TRBJ2-7, is SQTIHQWPATLVQPVGSPLSLECTVEGTSNPNLYWYRQAAGRGLQLLFYSVGIGQISSEVPQNLSASRPQDRQFILSSKKLLLSDSGFYLCAWSARSEQYFGPGTRLTVT.

V usage is TRBV6-6 and J usage is TRBJ1-2, with 7 nucleotides matching TRBD1. The length of the CDR3 is 12 residues. Unmatched junction bases numbered 4, after V lost 8 bases and J lost 4 bases. Germline V gene lookup returns CDR1 MNHNY and CDR2 SVGAGI (reference sequence). The CDR3 region is CASADRVYGYTF. The CDR3 coding sequence is TGTGCCAGCGCCGACAGGGTCTATGGCTACACCTTC.

With regard to this clone: The same CDR3 arises from other DNA sequences in this sample as well. The chain employs TRBV30 and TRBJ1-2; D unresolved. V dropped 0 bases and J dropped 8 bases, with 7 bases sitting between them. This CDR3 spans 11 amino acids. Per the germline V gene, CDR1 is GTSNPN and CDR2 is SVGIG (reference sequence). Written as DNA, the CDR3 is TGTGCCTGGAGTGTGGAGGGAGGCTACACCTTC. Amino acid sequence: CAWSVEGGYTF.

In its sample, this clone was seen once. V is TRBV15 and J is TRBJ1-5; 10 bases align to TRBD1. The junction had 6 bases not matched to a gene; V was cut back by 6 bases and J by 7 bases. The CDR3 is made up of 14 amino acids. CDR1 is LNHNV and CDR2 is YYDKDF in the germline V gene (reference sequence). The CDR3 spells CATRDGTGDQPQHF. The DNA of the CDR3 is TGTGCCACCAGGGACGGGACAGGGGACCAGCCCCAGCATTTT.

This clone appeared a single time. The genes are TRBV7-9 and TRBJ1-1; D remains unclear. With 1 base removed from V and 2 bases from J, the gap between germline ends came to 8 bases. Germline loops: CDR1 SEHNR, CDR2 FQNEAQ (reference sequence). The CDR3 totals 14 residues. CDR3 region: CASSLGAVNTEAFF. CDR3 in DNA: TGTGCCAGCAGCTTAGGGGCAGTCAACACTGAAGCTTTCTTT.

J is TRBJ1-2 and V is TRBV6-5; 9 bases map to TRBD1. Looked up from germline, CDR1 is MNHEY and CDR2 is SVGAGI. CDR3 length equals 15 residues. Trimming removed 5 bases from V and 7 bases from J; junction bases left unmatched: 11. The CDR3 spells CASSPRGDRVGGYTF. The DNA of the CDR3 is TGTGCCAGCAGTCCTAGAGGGGACAGGGTGGGTGGCTACACCTTC.

The gene calls are TRBV20-1 and TRBJ1-2, with D hard to call. The CDR3 covers 11 residues. The germline V gene has CDR1 DFQATT and CDR2 SNEGSKA (reference sequence). V gave up 0 bases and J gave up 7 bases, with 6 bases separating them. CDR3 protein: CSAREGAGYTF. The CDR3 region has the DNA TGCAGTGCTAGAGAGGGAGCTGGCTACACCTTC.

The chain is built from TRBV6-2 or TRBV6-3 and TRBJ1-2; tentatively, D is TRBD1 (5 bases). Germline V lookup: CDR1 MNHEY, CDR2 SVGEGT. Trimming took 0 bases from V and 4 from J, leaving 15 bases between them. The CDR3 is 16 residues long. The CDR3 DNA reads as TGTGCCAGCAGTTACTCGATCGTCTCGGGGCCCTATGGCTACACCTTC. Translated: CASSYSIVSGPYGYTF.

In regard to this clone: Within the sample, other DNA sequences also encode this same CDR3. The J gene is TRBJ1-5, the V gene TRBV7-9; D ambiguous. The ends were cut back, 1 base at V and 6 bases at J, with 4 bases in the middle. Per the germline V gene, CDR1 is SEHNR and CDR2 is FQNEAQ (reference sequence). CDR3 size: 12 residues. CDR3 sequence: CASSLGGQPQHF. CDR3 coding DNA: TGTGCCAGCAGCTTAGGGGGTCAGCCCCAGCATTTT.

The CDR3, as DNA: TGTGCCAGCAGCCCGCCGGGACGGCGGGGAGAGGAGCAGTACTTC. It yields the protein CASSPPGRRGEEQYF. The chain recombines TRBV4-2 with TRBJ2-7; possibly TRBD2 for D (6 bases). Germline lookup yields CDR1 LGHNA and CDR2 YNFKEQ. This CDR3 is built from 15 residues. V was trimmed by 4 bases and J by 7 bases, leaving 20 bases between them.

The rearrangement links TRBV7-6 to TRBJ2-7, with 8 bases that match TRBD1. The J segment lost 2 bases and the V segment lost 4 bases, leaving 13 bases of the junction unmatched. The CDR3 has 17 amino acids. Germline values: CDR1 SGHVS, CDR2 FNYEAQ. CDR3 DNA: TGTGCCAGCAGCTCCCGTATAAGGACAGGGAATCCCTACGAGCAGTACTTC. It encodes CASSSRIRTGNPYEQYF.

V gene TRBV27 combines with J gene TRBJ2-3; D ambiguous. Germline V gene data show CDR1 as MNHEY and CDR2 as SMNVEV (reference sequence). The CDR3 contains 12 residues. V lost 2 bases, J lost 5 bases, and 5 bases lay in between. The CDR3 nucleotides are TGTGCCAGCAGTTTAGATGGAGATACGCAGTATTTT. Amino acid sequence: CASSLDGDTQYF.

The CDR3 sequence is CATSRGGGEMNTEAFF. CDR3 DNA: TGTGCCACCAGCAGAGGGGGAGGGGAGATGAACACTGAAGCTTTCTTT. The chain uses TRBV15 and TRBJ1-1, with D possibly matching TRBD1 (5 bases). Germline CDR1 is LNHNV and CDR2 is YYDKDF (reference sequence). V was clipped by 1 base and J by 0 bases, with 12 bases between them. The CDR3 totals 16 residues.

CDR3 bases: TGTGCTAGTGGTTTAACGAGCGTAGCTTTCTTT. Its protein is CASGLTSVAFF. This chain uses TRBV12-5 with TRBJ1-1, with D hard to call. Trimming took off 3 bases at V and 10 bases at J, with 9 bases between the two ends. The CDR3 length is 11 residues. Germline V gene data show CDR1 as LGHNT and CDR2 as FRNRAP. Using reference TRBV12-5 and TRBJ1-1 for the parts outside the CDR3, the full variable domain is DARVTQTPRHKVTEMGQEVTMRCQPILGHNTVFWYRQTMMQGLELLAYFRNRAPLDDSGMPKDRFSAEMPDATLATLKIQPSEPRDSAVYFCASGLTSVAFFGQGTRLTVV.

V is TRBV5-6 and J is TRBJ1-1; D gene ambiguous. There are 16 residues in the CDR3. Germline CDR1 reads SGHDT; CDR2 reads YYEEEE. Trimming cost V 0 bases and J 2 bases, with 14 bases left between them. The CDR3 DNA sequence: TGTGCCAGCAGCTTGGGTAGTTTAGTTTACAACACTGAAGCTTTCTTT. It specifies CASSLGSLVYNTEAFF.

This chain links TRBV27 with TRBJ2-1; D call uncertain. This CDR3 is 16 amino acids long. Deletions cut 4 bases from V and 5 bases from J, with 18 bases between. Germline loops: CDR1 MNHEY, CDR2 SMNVEV (reference sequence). The CDR3 DNA sequence: TGTGCCAGCAGTTACGGGTATCGGTTCGGTAACAATGAGCAGTTCTTC. Protein product: CASSYGYRFGNNEQFF.

The rearrangement joins TRBV30 to TRBJ2-7; D ambiguous. V lost 1 base and J lost 0, with 10 bases in between. CDR3 length: 14 amino acids. Germline-derived CDR1 and CDR2 are GTSNPN and SVGIG (reference sequence). The CDR3 region has the DNA TGTGCCTGGAGTGGGGTGGGGTTCTCCTACGAGCAGTACTTC. As protein: CAWSGVGFSYEQYF.

The V gene is TRBV4-2, the J gene TRBJ1-1; D perhaps matches TRBD1 (6 bases). Germline CDR1 LGHNA, CDR2 YNFKEQ. This CDR3 comprises 16 residues. Trimming removed 0 bases at V and 3 bases at J, with 14 bases between. As DNA, the CDR3 is TGTGCCAGCAGCCAAGAACACTGGAAGGGGGACACTGAAGCTTTCTTT. Encoded protein: CASSQEHWKGDTEAFF.